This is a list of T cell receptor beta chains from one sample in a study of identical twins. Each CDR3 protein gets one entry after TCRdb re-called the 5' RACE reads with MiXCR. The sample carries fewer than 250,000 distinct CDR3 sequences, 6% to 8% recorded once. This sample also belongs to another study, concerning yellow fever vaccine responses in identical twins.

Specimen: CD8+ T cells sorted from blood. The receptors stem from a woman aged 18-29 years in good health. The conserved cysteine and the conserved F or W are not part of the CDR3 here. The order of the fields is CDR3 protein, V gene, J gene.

CDR3 protein: ASSQDYASGRAGRTQY
V gene: TRBV3-1
J gene: TRBJ2-5

CDR3 protein: ASSLDAGQWGFYNEQF
V gene: TRBV11-2
J gene: TRBJ2-1

CDR3 protein: ASSLGAGGLYNSPLH
V gene: TRBV14
J gene: TRBJ1-6

CDR3 protein: ASSLGTVPPHEQY
V gene: TRBV7-3
J gene: TRBJ2-7

CDR3 protein: ASSFLRQETQY
V gene: TRBV12-3/TRBV12-4
J gene: TRBJ2-5

CDR3 protein: ASTLSRVDTEAF
V gene: TRBV12-3/TRBV12-4
J gene: TRBJ1-1

CDR3 protein: ASTGTGPMNGYT
V gene: TRBV5-4
J gene: TRBJ1-2

CDR3 protein: ASSPEGRATDTQY
V gene: TRBV28
J gene: TRBJ2-3

CDR3 protein: ASSLEGTGSYNEQF
V gene: TRBV7-7
J gene: TRBJ2-1

CDR3 protein: ASSSGTGSTEAF
V gene: TRBV11-2
J gene: TRBJ1-1

CDR3 protein: ASSSDPREGNTDTQY
V gene: TRBV11-2
J gene: TRBJ2-3

CDR3 protein: ASSAGGLSTYEQY
V gene: TRBV9
J gene: TRBJ2-7

CDR3 protein: ASSLSWGNTEAF
V gene: TRBV27
J gene: TRBJ1-1

CDR3 protein: SARPSQLAGVSTDTQY
V gene: TRBV20-1
J gene: TRBJ2-3

CDR3 protein: ASSLGQGPATDTQY
V gene: TRBV12-3/TRBV12-4
J gene: TRBJ2-3

CDR3 protein: ASKGRGQNTEAF
V gene: TRBV2
J gene: TRBJ1-1

CDR3 protein: ASRATGTDPIGEQF
V gene: TRBV5-6
J gene: TRBJ2-1

CDR3 protein: ASSEIGGLENSPLH
V gene: TRBV5-5
J gene: TRBJ1-6